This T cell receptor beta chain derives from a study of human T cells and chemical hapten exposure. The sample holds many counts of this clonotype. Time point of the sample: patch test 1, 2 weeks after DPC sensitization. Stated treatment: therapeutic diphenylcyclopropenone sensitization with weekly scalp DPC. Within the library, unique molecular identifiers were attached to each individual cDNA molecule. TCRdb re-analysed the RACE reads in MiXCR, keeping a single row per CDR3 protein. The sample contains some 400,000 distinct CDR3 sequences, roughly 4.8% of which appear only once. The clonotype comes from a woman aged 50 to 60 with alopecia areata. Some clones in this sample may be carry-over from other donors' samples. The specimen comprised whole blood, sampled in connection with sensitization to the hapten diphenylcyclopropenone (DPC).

CDR3 nucleotide sequence: TGTGCCAGCAGCCGGGGGCGAGGGACAGATACGCAGTATTTT. Translating it yields CASSRGRGTDTQYF. The chain recombines TRBV27 with TRBJ2-3, with D perhaps assigned TRBD1 or TRBD2 (6 bases each). Between the trimmed V and J ends, which lost 6 bases and 3 bases, there was a span of 13 bases. The CDR3 totals 14 residues. In germline, CDR1 is MNHEY, CDR2 SMNVEV (reference sequence).